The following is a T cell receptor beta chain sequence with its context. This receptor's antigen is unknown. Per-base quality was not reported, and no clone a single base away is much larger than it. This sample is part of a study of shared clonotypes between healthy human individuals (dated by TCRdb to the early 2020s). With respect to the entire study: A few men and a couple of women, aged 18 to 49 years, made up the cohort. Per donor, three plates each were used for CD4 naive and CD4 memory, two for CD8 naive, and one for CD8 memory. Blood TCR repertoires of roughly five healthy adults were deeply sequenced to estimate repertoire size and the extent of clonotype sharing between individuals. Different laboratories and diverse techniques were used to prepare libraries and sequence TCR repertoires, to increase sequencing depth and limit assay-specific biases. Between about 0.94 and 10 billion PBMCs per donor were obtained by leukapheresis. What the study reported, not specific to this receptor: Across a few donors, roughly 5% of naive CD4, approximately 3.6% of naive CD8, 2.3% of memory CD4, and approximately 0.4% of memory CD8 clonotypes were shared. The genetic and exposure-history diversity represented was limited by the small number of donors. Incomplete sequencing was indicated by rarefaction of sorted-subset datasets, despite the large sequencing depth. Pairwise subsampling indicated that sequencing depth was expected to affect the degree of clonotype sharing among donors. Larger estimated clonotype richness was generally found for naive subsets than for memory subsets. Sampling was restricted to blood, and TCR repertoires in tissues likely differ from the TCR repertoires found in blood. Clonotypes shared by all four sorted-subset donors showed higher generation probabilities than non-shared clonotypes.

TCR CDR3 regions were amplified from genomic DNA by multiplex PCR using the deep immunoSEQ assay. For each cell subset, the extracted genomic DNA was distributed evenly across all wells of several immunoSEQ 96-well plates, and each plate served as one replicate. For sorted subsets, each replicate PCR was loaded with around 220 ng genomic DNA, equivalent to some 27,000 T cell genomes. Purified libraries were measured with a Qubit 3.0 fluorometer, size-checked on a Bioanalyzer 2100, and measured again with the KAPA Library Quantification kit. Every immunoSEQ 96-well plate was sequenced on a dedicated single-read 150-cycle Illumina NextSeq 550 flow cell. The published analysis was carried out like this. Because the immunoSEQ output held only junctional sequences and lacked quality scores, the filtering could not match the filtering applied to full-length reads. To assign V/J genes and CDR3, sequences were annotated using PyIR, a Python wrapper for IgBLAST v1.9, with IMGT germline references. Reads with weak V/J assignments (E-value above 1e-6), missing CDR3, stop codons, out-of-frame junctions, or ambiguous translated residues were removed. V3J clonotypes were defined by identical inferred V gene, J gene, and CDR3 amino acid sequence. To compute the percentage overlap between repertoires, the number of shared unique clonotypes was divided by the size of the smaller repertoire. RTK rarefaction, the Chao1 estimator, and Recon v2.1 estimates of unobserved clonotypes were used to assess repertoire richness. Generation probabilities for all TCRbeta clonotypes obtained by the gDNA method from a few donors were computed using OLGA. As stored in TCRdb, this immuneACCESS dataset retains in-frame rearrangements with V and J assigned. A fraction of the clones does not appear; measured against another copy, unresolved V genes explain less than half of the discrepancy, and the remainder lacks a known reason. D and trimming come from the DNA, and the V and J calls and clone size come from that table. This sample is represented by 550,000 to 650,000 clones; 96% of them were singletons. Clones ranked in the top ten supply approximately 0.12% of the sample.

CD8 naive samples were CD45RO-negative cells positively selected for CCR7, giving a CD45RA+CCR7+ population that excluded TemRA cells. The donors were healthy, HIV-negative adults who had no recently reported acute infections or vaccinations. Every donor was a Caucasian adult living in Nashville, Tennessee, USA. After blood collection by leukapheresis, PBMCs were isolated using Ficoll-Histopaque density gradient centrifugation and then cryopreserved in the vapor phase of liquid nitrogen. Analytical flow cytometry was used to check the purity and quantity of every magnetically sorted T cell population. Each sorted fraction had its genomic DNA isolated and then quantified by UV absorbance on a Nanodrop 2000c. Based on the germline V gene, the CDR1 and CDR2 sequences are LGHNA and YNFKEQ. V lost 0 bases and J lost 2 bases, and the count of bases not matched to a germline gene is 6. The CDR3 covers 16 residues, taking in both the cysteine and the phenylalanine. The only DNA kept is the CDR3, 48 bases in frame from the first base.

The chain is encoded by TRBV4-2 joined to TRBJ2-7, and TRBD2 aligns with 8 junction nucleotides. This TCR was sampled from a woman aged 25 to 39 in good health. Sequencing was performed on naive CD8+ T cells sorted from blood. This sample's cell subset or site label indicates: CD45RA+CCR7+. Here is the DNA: TGTGCCAGCAGCCAAGAGTCAGCGGGAGCGACCTACGAGCAGTACTTC. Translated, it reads CASSQESAGATYEQYF.